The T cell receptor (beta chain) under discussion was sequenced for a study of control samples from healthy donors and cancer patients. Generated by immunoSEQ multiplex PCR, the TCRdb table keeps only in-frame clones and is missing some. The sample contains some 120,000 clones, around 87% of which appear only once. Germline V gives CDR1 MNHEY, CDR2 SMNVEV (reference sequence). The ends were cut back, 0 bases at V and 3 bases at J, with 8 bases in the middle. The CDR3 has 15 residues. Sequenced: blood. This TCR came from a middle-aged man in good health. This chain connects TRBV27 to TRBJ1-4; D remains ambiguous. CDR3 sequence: CASSLSGVPNEKLFF. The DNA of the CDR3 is TGTGCCAGCAGTTTATCGGGTGTGCCTAATGAAAAACTGTTTTTT. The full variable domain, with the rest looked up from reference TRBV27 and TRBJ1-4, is EAQVTQNPRYLITVTGKKLTVTCSQNMNHEYMSWYRQDPGLGLRQIYYSMNVEVTDKGDVPEGYKVSRKEKRNFPLILESPSPNQTSLYFCASSLSGVPNEKLFFGSGTQLSVL.